Following are 28 T cell receptor beta chains from one sample sequenced in a study of technical replicates of blood from several donors. Profiling relied on immunoSEQ multiplex PCR, and the TCRdb table lists in-frame clones only, not all of them. The table records approximately 12,000 clones, about 86% of them present only once. The specimen sequenced was PBMCs. These receptors all stem from a human donor in good health.

The chain couples TRBV5-1 to TRBJ2-3; D call uncertain. The CDR3 contains 15 residues. Trimming pared 0 bases from V and 2 bases from J, leaving 10 bases between. Germline V gene lookup returns CDR1 SGHRS and CDR2 YFSETQ. Here the CDR3 reads CASSLAPTYTDTQYF. The CDR3 nucleotides read TGCGCCAGCAGCTTGGCCCCGACATACACAGATACGCAGTATTTT.

The V and J genes are TRBV5-4 and TRBJ2-7, with 13 bases fitting TRBD2. The CDR3 runs to 18 residues. J lost 2 bases, V lost 4 bases, and 12 bases had no gene match. Germline CDR1 is SGHNT and CDR2 is YYREEE (reference sequence). In nucleotides, the CDR3 is TGTGCCAGCAGCACCCCCGGGACTAGCGGGAAGAATGCCTACGAGCAGTACTTC. As protein: CASSTPGTSGKNAYEQYF. Filled out from reference TRBV5-4 and TRBJ2-7, the complete variable domain reads ETGVTQSPTHLIKTRGQQVTLRCSSQSGHNTVSWYQQALGQGPQFIFQYYREEENGRGNFPPRFSGLQFPNYSSELNVNALELDDSALYLCASSTPGTSGKNAYEQYFGPGTRLTVT.

Only one count was recorded for this clone. This sequence joins TRBV5-1 and TRBJ2-2, with a tentative D call TRBD1 (6 bases). V lost 4 bases, J lost 4 bases, and 17 bases lay in between. The germline gives CDR1 SGHRS, CDR2 YFSETQ. The CDR3 is 16 amino acids. Here the CDR3 reads CASSTDTGFATGELFF. CDR3 DNA: TGCGCCAGCAGCACGGACACAGGGTTTGCCACCGGGGAGCTGTTTTTT.

This chain links TRBV11-2 with TRBJ2-1, with 10 bases fitting TRBD1. Trimming at V came to 5 bases and at J to 4 bases, leaving 5 bases not matched to a gene. This CDR3 has 15 amino acids. Per the germline V gene, CDR1 is SGHAT and CDR2 is FQNNGV. The CDR3 coding sequence is TGTGCCAGCAGCATAAGGGACAGGGGTTACAATGAGCAGTTCTTC. Translating it yields CASSIRDRGYNEQFF.

J is TRBJ1-1 and V is TRBV18; D is ambiguous. This CDR3 is built from 13 residues. V was trimmed by 3 bases and J by 3 bases, leaving 8 bases between them. Germline V gives CDR1 KGHSH, CDR2 LQKENI. CDR3: CASSPLEDTEAFF. CDR3 DNA: TGTGCCAGCTCACCTCTAGAGGACACTGAAGCTTTCTTT.

The rearrangement uses TRBV28 and TRBJ2-7; D might be TRBD2 (6 bases). This CDR3 has 15 amino acids. Germline V gene data show CDR1 as MDHEN and CDR2 as SYDVKM. The V end lost 5 bases, the J end lost 3 bases, and 17 bases lay between the germline ends. This chain's CDR3 is CASSTSGSTIYEQYF. The CDR3 region has the DNA TGTGCCAGCAGTACTTCCGGGAGCACTATCTACGAGCAGTACTTC.

V usage is TRBV10-3 and J usage is TRBJ1-1; no clear D gene. Germline CDR1 ENHRY, CDR2 SYGVKD. The CDR3 contains 14 residues. V was pared by 10 bases and J by 0 bases, with 15 bases between. CDR3 protein: CATRGSPMNTEAFF. CDR3 nucleotides: TGTGCCACCCGAGGCTCCCCTATGAACACTGAAGCTTTCTTT.

The V gene is TRBV5-1, the J gene TRBJ2-1; 10 nucleotides match TRBD1. Looked up from germline, CDR1 is SGHRS and CDR2 is YFSETQ. The trim removed 6 bases at V and 5 bases at J, leaving 5 bases unmatched. There are 14 residues in the CDR3. This CDR3 is CASTPTGGHNEQFF. Written as DNA, the CDR3 is TGCGCCAGCACCCCGACAGGGGGCCACAATGAGCAGTTCTTC.

This clone has only one observation. V gene TRBV9 combines with J gene TRBJ2-7; D is possibly TRBD1 (6 bases). Trimming cost V 1 base and J 1 base, with 15 bases left between them. Germline V gene lookup returns CDR1 SGDLS and CDR2 YYNGEE. CDR3 length: 16 amino acids. The chain's CDR3 is CASSVTSGTHSYEQYF. CDR3 in DNA: TGTGCCAGCAGCGTAACCTCTGGGACACATTCCTACGAGCAGTACTTC.

CDR3 bases: TGTGCCTCGGGACAGGTCGTGAACGAGCAGTACTTC. Translation: CASGQVVNEQYF. The chain uses TRBV19 and TRBJ2-7; 8 nucleotides agree with TRBD1. Germline values: CDR1 LNHDA, CDR2 SQIVND (reference sequence). V was clipped by 11 bases and J by 5 bases; unmatched bases: 8. This CDR3 spans 12 amino acids. Looking up the rest from reference TRBV19 and TRBJ2-7 gives the full variable domain: DGGITQSPKYLFRKEGQNVTLSCEQNLNHDAMYWYRQDPGQGLRLIYYSQIVNDFQKGDIAEGYSVSREKKESFPLTVTSAQKNPTAFYLCASGQVVNEQYFGPGTRLTVT.

Only a few counts were recorded for this clone. V and J are TRBV6-5 and TRBJ2-7, with D perhaps matching TRBD2 (5 bases). Trimming removed 5 bases from V and 4 bases from J, with 18 bases in between. CDR1 and CDR2 (germline): MNHEY, SVGAGI. CDR3 size: 15 residues. CDR3 DNA sequence: TGTGCCAGCAGTACCTATGGCCCGGGATCGTACGAGCAGTACTTC. Translating it yields CASSTYGPGSYEQYF.

The rearrangement links TRBV5-4 to TRBJ2-1; 8 bases align to TRBD2. This CDR3 spans 15 amino acids. After removal of 2 bases from V and 7 bases from J, the junction contained 8 bases not matched to a gene. Per germline, CDR1 SGHNT and CDR2 YYREEE (reference sequence). CDR3 sequence: CASSFGGTRTNEQFF. The CDR3 nucleotides read TGTGCCAGCAGCTTCGGAGGGACTAGGACAAATGAGCAGTTCTTC.

The chain joins TRBV19 to TRBJ2-1, with D perhaps TRBD2 (6 bases). In germline, CDR1 is LNHDA, CDR2 SQIVND (reference sequence). This CDR3 spans 15 amino acids. V was cut by 4 bases and J by 7 bases, with 17 bases left in between. DNA for the CDR3: TGTGCCAGTAGTACATCCAAGCGGGTTGGAAATGAGCAGTTCTTC. This translates into CASSTSKRVGNEQFF.

J is TRBJ1-1 and V is TRBV18; maybe TRBD1 (6 bases). The CDR3 spans 14 residues. The germline CDR1 and CDR2 sequences are KGHSH and LQKENI. V was pared by 4 bases and J by 7 bases, with 16 bases between. In nucleotides, the CDR3 is TGTGCCAGCTCACGCCGGACAGACCGAGATGAAGCTTTCTTT. Protein sequence: CASSRRTDRDEAFF.

The rearrangement joins TRBV10-3 to TRBJ2-1, with 7 bases fitting TRBD2. The CDR3 is 16 residues long. V trimming: 1 base; J trimming: 1 base; junction bases outside the gene matches: 4. CDR1 and CDR2 (germline): ENHRY, SYGVKD. CDR3 nucleotides: TGTGCCATCAGTGAGTTTGCGGGAGCATCCTACAATGAGCAGTTCTTC. Residues: CAISEFAGASYNEQFF.

The V and J genes are TRBV29-1 and TRBJ1-1; the match to TRBD1 covers 9 bases. Unmatched junction bases numbered 4, after V lost 5 bases and J lost 3 bases. From germline, CDR1 is SQVTM and CDR2 ANQGSEA. This CDR3 spans 13 amino acids. CDR3 in DNA: TGCAGCGTTAACAGGGGGCTGGACACTGAAGCTTTCTTT. Residues: CSVNRGLDTEAFF.

This chain joins TRBV25-1 and TRBJ2-7, with D unresolved. Trimming stripped 6 bases from V and 3 bases from J, with 12 bases between. The CDR3 sequence is 13 residues long. CDR1 MGHDK and CDR2 SYGVNS come from the germline V gene. The CDR3 loop is CASRARSHYEQYF. For the CDR3, the DNA is TGTGCCAGCAGAGCCCGGTCCCACTACGAGCAGTACTTC.

The chain uses TRBV7-2 and TRBJ1-4, with a tentative D call TRBD1 (6 bases). V shed 6 bases and J shed 7 bases, with 12 bases lying between them. Germline V CDR1 and CDR2: SGHTA, FQGNSA. The CDR3 has 13 amino acids. The CDR3 sequence: CASRRTVREKLFF. In DNA, the CDR3 is TGTGCCAGCAGAAGGACAGTTCGTGAAAAACTGTTTTTT.

CDR3 sequence (DNA): TGTGCCAGCAGCTACAGGGCAGATACGCAGTATTTT. Its translation: CASSYRADTQYF. The gene calls are TRBV5-8 and TRBJ2-3, with a possible D match to TRBD1 (6 bases). The V end lost 3 bases, the J end lost 4 bases, and 6 bases lay between the germline ends. The germline V gene has CDR1 SGHTS and CDR2 YDEGEE. This CDR3 is built from 12 residues.

The chain recombines TRBV5-4 with TRBJ2-3; 10 bases match TRBD1. The CDR3 runs 15 residues. Germline V gene lookup returns CDR1 SGHNT and CDR2 YYREEE (reference sequence). Germline trimming cut 4 bases from V and 3 bases from J; bases unmatched to any gene: 5. The CDR3 sequence is CASSPPGQGTDTQYF. The CDR3 nucleotides read TGTGCCAGCAGCCCCCCGGGACAGGGGACAGATACGCAGTATTTT.

V is TRBV28 and J is TRBJ2-1, with 11 bases aligning to TRBD2. With V trimmed by 3 bases and J by 7 bases, 2 bases remained unmatched. CDR1 and CDR2 from the germline V gene are MDHEN and SYDVKM. CDR3 size: 14 residues. CDR3 nucleotides: TGTGCCAGCAGTTTTAGCGGGAGGGCTAATGAGCAGTTCTTC. Amino acid sequence: CASSFSGRANEQFF.

The CDR3 DNA follows: TGTGCCAGCACTGACCGGGACAGGGGGTCGGGCAATCAGCCCCAGCATTTT. Its protein product is CASTDRDRGSGNQPQHF. This chain uses TRBV6-1 with TRBJ1-5; 11 positions match TRBD1. This CDR3 has 17 residues. From germline, CDR1 is MNHNS and CDR2 SASEGT. The junction had 10 bases not matched to a gene; V was cut back by 7 bases and J by 2 bases.

The V and J genes are TRBV30 and TRBJ2-7, with 9 bases matching TRBD2. The germline CDR1 and CDR2 sequences are GTSNPN and SVGIG (reference sequence). The V and J ends lost 0 bases and 3 bases, in that order; junction bases with no gene match: 6. The length of the CDR3 is 15 residues. CDR3 residues: CAWSVGAGGVYEQYF. In DNA, the CDR3 is TGTGCCTGGAGTGTAGGGGCGGGAGGGGTCTACGAGCAGTACTTC.

The gene calls are TRBV13 and TRBJ2-3; the D gene is possibly TRBD2 (6 bases). Germline V CDR1 and CDR2: PRHDT, FYEKMQ (reference sequence). The CDR3 consists of 15 residues. Trimming shortened V by 2 bases and J by 4 bases, and 13 bases separated the two germline ends. CDR3 DNA: TGTGCCAGCAGCTTACTAGCGACACCGGCAGATACGCAGTATTTT. This sequence encodes CASSLLATPADTQYF.

The J gene is TRBJ1-4, the V gene TRBV5-1; 8 nucleotides agree with TRBD1. V dropped 4 bases and J dropped 6; count of bases not matched to a gene: 8. Germline CDR1 SGHRS, CDR2 YFSETQ. This CDR3 has 15 amino acids. This CDR3 is CASSASGQADEKLFF. As DNA, the CDR3 is TGCGCCAGCAGCGCATCGGGACAGGCCGATGAAAAACTGTTTTTT.

The chain links TRBV29-1 to TRBJ1-2; D gene ambiguous. The V gene's germline CDR1 is SQVTM and CDR2 ANQGSEA. V was clipped by 1 base and J by 8 bases, with 11 bases between them. The CDR3 is made up of 12 amino acids. The CDR3 DNA reads as TGCAGCGTTGAAGGTCAGACTCGAGGCTACACCTTC. Protein product: CSVEGQTRGYTF.

This chain uses TRBV4-2 with TRBJ2-4, with a possible D match to TRBD2 (5 bases). The V gene lost 0 bases and the J gene lost 8 bases, with 11 bases spanning the gap. This CDR3 has 14 residues. The germline V gene encodes CDR1 LGHNA and CDR2 YNFKEQ. The DNA of the CDR3 is TGTGCCAGCAGCCAAGATTCGGGAAGAGACATTCAGTACTTC. This codes for CASSQDSGRDIQYF.

This sequence joins TRBV18 and TRBJ2-5, with D unclear. Per germline, CDR1 KGHSH and CDR2 LQKENI. Between the trimmed V and J ends, which lost 6 bases and 5 bases, there was a span of 7 bases. The CDR3 is made up of 11 amino acids. CDR3 sequence: CASSPTETQYF. The CDR3 region has the DNA TGTGCCAGCTCGCCTACGGAGACCCAGTACTTC.